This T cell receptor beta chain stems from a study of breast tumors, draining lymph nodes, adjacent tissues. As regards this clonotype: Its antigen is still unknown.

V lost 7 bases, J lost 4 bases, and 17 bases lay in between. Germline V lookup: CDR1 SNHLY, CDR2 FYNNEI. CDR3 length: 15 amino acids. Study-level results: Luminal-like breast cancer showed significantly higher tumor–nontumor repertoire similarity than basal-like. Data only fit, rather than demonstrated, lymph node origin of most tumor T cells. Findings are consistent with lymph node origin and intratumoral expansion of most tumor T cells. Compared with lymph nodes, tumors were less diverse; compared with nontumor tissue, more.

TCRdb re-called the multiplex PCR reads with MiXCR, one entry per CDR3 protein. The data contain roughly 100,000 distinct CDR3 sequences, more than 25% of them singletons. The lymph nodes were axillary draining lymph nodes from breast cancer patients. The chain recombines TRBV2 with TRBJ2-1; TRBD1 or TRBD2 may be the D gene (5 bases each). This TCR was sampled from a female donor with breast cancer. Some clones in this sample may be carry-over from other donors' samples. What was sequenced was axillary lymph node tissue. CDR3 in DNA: TGTGCCAGCAAAACCCAGGGAGCAAGGTACAATGAGCAGTTCTTC. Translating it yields CASKTQGARYNEQFF.